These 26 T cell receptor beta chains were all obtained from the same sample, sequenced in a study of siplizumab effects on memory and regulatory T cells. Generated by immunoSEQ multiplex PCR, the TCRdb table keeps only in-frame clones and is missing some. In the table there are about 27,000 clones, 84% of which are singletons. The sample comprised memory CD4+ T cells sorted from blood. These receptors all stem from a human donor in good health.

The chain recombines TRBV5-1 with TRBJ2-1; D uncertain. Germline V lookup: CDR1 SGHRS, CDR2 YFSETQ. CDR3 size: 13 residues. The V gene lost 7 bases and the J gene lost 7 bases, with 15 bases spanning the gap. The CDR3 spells CASRPFEPNEQFF. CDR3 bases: TGCGCCAGCCGGCCCTTTGAGCCGAATGAGCAGTTCTTC.

The chain's CDR3 is CASSYQGYEQYF. The CDR3 DNA reads as TGTGCCAGTAGTTATCAGGGGTACGAGCAGTACTTC. The chain recombines TRBV19 with TRBJ2-7; perhaps TRBD1 as D (6 bases). Deletions cut 5 bases from V and 4 bases from J, with 9 bases between. Germline V gives CDR1 LNHDA, CDR2 SQIVND (reference sequence). The CDR3 contains 12 residues. The variable domain in full, with the rest retrieved from reference TRBV19 and TRBJ2-7, is DGGITQSPKYLFRKEGQNVTLSCEQNLNHDAMYWYRQDPGQGLRLIYYSQIVNDFQKGDIAEGYSVSREKKESFPLTVTSAQKNPTAFYLCASSYQGYEQYFGPGTRLTVT.

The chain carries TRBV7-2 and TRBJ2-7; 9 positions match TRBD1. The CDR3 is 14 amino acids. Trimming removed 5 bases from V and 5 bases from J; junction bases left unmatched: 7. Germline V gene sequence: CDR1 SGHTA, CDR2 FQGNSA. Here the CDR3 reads CASSRRDRADEQYF. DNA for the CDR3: TGTGCCAGCAGCCGCCGGGACAGGGCTGACGAGCAGTACTTC.

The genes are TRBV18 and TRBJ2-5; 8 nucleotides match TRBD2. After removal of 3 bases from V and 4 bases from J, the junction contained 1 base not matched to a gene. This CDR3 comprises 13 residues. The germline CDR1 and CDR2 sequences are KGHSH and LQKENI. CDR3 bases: TGTGCCAGCTCACCTGGACTAGCAGAGACCCAGTACTTC. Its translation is CASSPGLAETQYF.

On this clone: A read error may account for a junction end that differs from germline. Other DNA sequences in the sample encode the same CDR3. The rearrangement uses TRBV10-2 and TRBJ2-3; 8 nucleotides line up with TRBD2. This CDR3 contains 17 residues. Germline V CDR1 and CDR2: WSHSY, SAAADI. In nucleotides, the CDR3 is TGCGCCAGCAGTCCCACTAGCGGCTCTACTAGCACAGATACGCAATATTTT. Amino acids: CASSPTSGSTSTDTQYF.

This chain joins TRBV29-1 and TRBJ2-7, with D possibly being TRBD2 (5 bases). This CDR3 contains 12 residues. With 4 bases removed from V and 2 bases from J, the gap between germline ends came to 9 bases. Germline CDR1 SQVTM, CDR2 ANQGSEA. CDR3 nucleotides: TGCAGCGTTGCGGACGGGACCTACGAGCAGTACTTC. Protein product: CSVADGTYEQYF.

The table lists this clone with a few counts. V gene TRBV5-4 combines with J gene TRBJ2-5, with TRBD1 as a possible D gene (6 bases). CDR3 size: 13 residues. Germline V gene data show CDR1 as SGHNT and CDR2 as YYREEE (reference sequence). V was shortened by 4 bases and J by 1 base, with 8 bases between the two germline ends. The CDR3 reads CASSGTIQETQYF. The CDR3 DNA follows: TGTGCCAGCAGCGGGACAATCCAAGAGACCCAGTACTTC.

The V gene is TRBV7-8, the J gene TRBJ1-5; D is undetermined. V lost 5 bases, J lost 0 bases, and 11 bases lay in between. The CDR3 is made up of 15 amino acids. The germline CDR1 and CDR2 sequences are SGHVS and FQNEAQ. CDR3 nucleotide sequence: TGTGCCAGCAGCCTACAGACGGTTAGCAATCAGCCCCAGCATTTT. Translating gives CASSLQTVSNQPQHF.

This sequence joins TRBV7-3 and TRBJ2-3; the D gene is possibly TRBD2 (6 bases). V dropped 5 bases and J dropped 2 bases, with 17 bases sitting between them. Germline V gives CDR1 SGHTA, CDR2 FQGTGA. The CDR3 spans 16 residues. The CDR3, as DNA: TGTGCCAGCAGCCTGACGGGGGTTGCGACCACAGATACGCAGTATTTT. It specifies CASSLTGVATTDTQYF.

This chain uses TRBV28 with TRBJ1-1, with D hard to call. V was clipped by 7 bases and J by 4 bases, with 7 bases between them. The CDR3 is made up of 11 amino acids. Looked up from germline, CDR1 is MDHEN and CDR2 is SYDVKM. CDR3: CASITITEAFF. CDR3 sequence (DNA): TGTGCCAGCATAACAATCACTGAAGCTTTCTTT. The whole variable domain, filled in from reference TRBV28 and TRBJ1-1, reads DVKVTQSSRYLVKRTGEKVFLECVQDMDHENMFWYRQDPGLGLRLIYFSYDVKMKEKGDIPEGYSVSREKKERFSLILESASTNQTSMYLCASITITEAFFGQGTRLTVV.

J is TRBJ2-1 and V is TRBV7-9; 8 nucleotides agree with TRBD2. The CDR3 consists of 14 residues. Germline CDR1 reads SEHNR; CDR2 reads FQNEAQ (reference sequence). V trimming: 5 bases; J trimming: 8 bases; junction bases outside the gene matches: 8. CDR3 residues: CASSQTSEGDEQFF. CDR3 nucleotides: TGTGCCAGCAGCCAGACTAGCGAAGGGGATGAGCAGTTCTTC.

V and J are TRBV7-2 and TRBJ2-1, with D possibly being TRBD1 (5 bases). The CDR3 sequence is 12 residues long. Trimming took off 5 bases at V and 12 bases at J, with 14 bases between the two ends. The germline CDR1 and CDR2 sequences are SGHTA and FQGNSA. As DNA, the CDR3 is TGTGCCAGCAGCCTTTTGGGCCAGGGGCAGTTCTTC. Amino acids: CASSLLGQGQFF.

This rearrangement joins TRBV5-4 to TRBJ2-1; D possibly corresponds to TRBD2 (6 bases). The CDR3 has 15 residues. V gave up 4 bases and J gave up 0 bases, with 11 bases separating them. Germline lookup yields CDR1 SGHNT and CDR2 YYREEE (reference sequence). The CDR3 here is CASSIGGSSYNEQFF. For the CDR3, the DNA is TGTGCCAGCAGCATCGGGGGAAGCTCCTACAATGAGCAGTTCTTC.

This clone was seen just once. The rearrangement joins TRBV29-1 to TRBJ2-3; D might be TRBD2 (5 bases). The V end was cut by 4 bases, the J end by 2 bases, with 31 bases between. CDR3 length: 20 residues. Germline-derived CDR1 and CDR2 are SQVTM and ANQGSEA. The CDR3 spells CSVVPLTEGRARTFTDTQYF. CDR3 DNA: TGCAGCGTTGTACCCTTAACTGAGGGAAGGGCCCGAACTTTCACAGATACGCAGTATTTT.

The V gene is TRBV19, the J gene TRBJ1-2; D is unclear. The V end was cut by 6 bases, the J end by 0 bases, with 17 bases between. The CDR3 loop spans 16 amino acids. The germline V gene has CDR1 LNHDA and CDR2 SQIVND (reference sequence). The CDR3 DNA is TGTGCCAGTAGACGCCGAAGAGGACCGCCTAACTATGGCTACACCTTC. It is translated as CASRRRRGPPNYGYTF.

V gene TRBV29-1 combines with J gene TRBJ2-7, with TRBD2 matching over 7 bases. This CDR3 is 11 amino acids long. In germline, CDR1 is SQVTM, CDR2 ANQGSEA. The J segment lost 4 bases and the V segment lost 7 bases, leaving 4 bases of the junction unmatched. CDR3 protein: CSGTRGYEQYF. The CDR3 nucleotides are TGCAGCGGGACTAGAGGGTACGAGCAGTACTTC.

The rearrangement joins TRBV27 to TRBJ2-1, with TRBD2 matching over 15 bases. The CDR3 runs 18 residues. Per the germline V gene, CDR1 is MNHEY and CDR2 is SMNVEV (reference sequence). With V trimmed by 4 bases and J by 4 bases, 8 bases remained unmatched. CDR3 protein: CASSSPGTSGRFYNEQFF. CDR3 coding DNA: TGTGCCAGCAGTTCCCCGGGGACTAGCGGGAGGTTTTACAATGAGCAGTTCTTC.

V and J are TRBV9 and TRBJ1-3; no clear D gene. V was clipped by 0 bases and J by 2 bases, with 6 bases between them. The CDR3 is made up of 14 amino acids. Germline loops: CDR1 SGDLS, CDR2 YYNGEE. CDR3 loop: CASSVASAGNTIYF. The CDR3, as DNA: TGTGCCAGCAGCGTAGCTAGCGCTGGAAACACCATATATTTT.

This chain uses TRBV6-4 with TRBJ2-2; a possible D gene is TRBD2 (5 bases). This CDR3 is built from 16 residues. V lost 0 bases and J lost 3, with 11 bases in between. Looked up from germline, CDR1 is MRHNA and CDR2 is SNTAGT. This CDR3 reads CASSDSFQADTGELFF. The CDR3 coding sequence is TGTGCCAGCAGTGACTCATTTCAAGCGGACACCGGGGAGCTGTTTTTT.

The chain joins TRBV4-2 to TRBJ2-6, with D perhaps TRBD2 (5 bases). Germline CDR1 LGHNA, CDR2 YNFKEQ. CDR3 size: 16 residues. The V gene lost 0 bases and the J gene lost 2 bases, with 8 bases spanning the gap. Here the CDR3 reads CASSQEKGAGANVLTF. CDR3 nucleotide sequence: TGTGCCAGCAGCCAAGAGAAGGGAGCTGGGGCCAACGTCCTGACTTTC.

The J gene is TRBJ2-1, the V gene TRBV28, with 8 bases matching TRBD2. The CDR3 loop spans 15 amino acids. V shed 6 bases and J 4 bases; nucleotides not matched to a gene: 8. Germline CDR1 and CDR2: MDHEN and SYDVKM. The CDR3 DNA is TGTGCCAGCAGAACTCGAGCGGGAGCATACAATGAGCAGTTCTTC. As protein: CASRTRAGAYNEQFF.

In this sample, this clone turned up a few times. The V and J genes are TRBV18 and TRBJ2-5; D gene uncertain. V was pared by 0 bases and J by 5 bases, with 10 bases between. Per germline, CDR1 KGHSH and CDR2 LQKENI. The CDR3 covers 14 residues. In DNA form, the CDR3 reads TGTGCCAGCTCACCACCAGACCTCCGGGAGACCCAGTACTTC. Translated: CASSPPDLRETQYF.

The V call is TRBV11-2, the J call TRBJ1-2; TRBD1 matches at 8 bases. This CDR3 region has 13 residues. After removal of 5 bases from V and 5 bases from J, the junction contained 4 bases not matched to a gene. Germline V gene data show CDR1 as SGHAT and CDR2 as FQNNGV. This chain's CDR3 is CASSRDRGYGYTF. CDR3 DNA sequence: TGTGCCAGCAGCCGAGACAGGGGATATGGCTACACCTTC.

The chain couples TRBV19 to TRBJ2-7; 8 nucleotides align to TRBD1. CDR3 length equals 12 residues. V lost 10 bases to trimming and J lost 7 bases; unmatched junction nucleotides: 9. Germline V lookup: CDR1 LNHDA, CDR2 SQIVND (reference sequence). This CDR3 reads CATRDRKEEQYF. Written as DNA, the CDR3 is TGTGCCACCCGGGACAGGAAAGAGGAGCAGTACTTC.

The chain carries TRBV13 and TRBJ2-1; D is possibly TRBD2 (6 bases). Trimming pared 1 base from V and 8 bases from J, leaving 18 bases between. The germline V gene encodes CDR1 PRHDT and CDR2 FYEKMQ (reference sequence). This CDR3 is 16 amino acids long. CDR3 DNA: TGTGCCAGCAGCTTAGTTGGGCGGGGAGGTTATCATGAGCAGTTCTTC. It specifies CASSLVGRGGYHEQFF.

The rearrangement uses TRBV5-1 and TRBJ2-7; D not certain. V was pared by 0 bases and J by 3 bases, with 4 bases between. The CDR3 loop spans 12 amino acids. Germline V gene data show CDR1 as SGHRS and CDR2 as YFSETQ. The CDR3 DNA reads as TGCGCCAGCAGCTTGGACTTCTACGAGCAGTACTTC. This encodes CASSLDFYEQYF.